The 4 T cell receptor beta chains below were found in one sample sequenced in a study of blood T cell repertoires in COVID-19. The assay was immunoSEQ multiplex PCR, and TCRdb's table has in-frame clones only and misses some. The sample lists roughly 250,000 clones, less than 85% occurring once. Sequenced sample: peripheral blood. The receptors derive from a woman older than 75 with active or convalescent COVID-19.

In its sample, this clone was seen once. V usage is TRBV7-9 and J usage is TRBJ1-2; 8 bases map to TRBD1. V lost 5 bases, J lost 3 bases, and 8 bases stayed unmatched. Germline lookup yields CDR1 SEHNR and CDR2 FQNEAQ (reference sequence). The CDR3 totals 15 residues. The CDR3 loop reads CASSRTGLHHYGYTF. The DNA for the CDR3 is TGTGCCAGCAGCCGGACAGGGTTGCACCACTATGGCTACACCTTC.

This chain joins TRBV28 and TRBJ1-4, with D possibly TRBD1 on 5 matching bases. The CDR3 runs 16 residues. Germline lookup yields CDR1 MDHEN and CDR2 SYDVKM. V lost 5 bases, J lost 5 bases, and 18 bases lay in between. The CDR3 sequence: CASSPQVSAGNEKLFF. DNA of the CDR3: TGTGCCAGCAGTCCTCAGGTTTCTGCAGGGAATGAAAAACTGTTTTTT.

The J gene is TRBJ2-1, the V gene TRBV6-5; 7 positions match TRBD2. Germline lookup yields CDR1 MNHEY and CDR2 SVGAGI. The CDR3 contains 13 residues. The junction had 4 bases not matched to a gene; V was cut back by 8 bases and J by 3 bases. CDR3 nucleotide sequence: TGTGCCAGCTGGGGCGGGAGCTACAATGAGCAGTTCTTC. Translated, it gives CASWGGSYNEQFF.

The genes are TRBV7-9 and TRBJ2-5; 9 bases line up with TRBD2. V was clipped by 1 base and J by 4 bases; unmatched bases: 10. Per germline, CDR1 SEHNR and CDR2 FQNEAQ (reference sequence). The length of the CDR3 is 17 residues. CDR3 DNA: TGTGCCAGCAGCTTAGTGACTAGCGGCAACGCTCCAGAGACCCAGTACTTC. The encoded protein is CASSLVTSGNAPETQYF.